This TCR beta chain stems from a study of beta chain features in type 1 diabetes. Whole-study results and caveats: People with Type 1 diabetes carried modestly yet significantly shorter TCRB CDR3s in all four CD4+ subsets. HLA effects on TCRB rearrangement stayed unresolved here. Patients' naive, central memory and regulatory TCRB repertoires appeared more alike than those of healthy donors. Patients with type 1 diabetes showed fewer VDJ junction insertions and more deletions.

A remark on this clone: The antigen is unknown.

Sequencing targeted expressed TCRB transcripts, as all isolated RNA had been reverse transcribed. Assay used: immunoSEQ multiplex PCR; TCRdb lists only in-frame clones, some missing. The sample records hundreds of thousands of clones, about 15% being singletons. Staining for CD45RO/CCR7/CD25/CD127/CD95/CD27 allowed sorting of CD4+ naive, central memory, regulatory and stem cell-like memory cells. The V gene lost 3 bases and the J gene lost 4 bases, with 10 bases spanning the gap. Germline V gene lookup returns CDR1 SGHVS and CDR2 FQNEAQ. This CDR3 has 14 amino acids. Sequenced: naive CD4+ T cells from blood. This sequence originates from a man aged 18-30 years with type 1 diabetes. The chain recombines TRBV7-8 with TRBJ1-5; D not resolved. The CDR3 nucleotides are TGTGCCAGCAGCTTTTCATCGGGGAATCAGCCCCAGCATTTT. It specifies CASSFSSGNQPQHF.